These 10 T cell receptor beta chains share one sample of origin, sequenced in a study of T cells in Graves' hyperthyroidism and ophthalmopathy. TCR beta CDR3 regions were amplified from RNA transcripts. A first-round RT-PCR of the TCR CDR3 used the HTBI primer set. TCRdb used MiXCR to reprocess the multiplex PCR reads, holding one entry per CDR3 protein. The repertoire holds some 760,000 distinct CDR3 sequences, with 12% to 15% as singletons. Sequencing input: blood. Receptor source: a woman aged 18-30 years with Graves' hyperthyroidism.

This clonotype has only a few counts. The chain has TRBV7-9 and TRBJ1-3; maybe TRBD1 (5 bases). This CDR3 is built from 14 residues. Germline lookup yields CDR1 SEHNR and CDR2 FQNEAQ (reference sequence). V was trimmed by 5 bases and J by 0 bases, leaving 8 bases between them. CDR3 residues: CASSRQSSGNTIYF. CDR3 coding DNA: TGTGCCAGCAGCCGACAGAGCTCTGGAAACACCATATATTTT.

This clonotype showed up many times. The CDR3 DNA is TGTGCCAGCAGTTTGATGACAGGTTTCTCCTACGAGCAGTACTTC. Translating gives CASSLMTGFSYEQYF. This chain joins TRBV12-3 or TRBV12-4 and TRBJ2-7; tentative D call: TRBD1 (6 bases). With 3 bases removed from V and 0 bases from J, the gap between germline ends came to 12 bases. The CDR3 covers 15 residues.

This clonotype was seen repeatedly, ten times or more. The chain carries TRBV3-1 and TRBJ1-3; D gene ambiguous. The germline CDR1 and CDR2 sequences are LGHDT and YNNKEL (reference sequence). The CDR3 sequence is 14 residues long. The V end lost 1 base, the J end lost 0 bases, and 4 bases lay between the germline ends. Here the CDR3 reads CASSQGNSGNTIYF. DNA of the CDR3: TGTGCCAGCAGCCAAGGGAACTCTGGAAACACCATATATTTT. Supplemented by reference TRBV3-1 and TRBJ1-3, the full variable domain reads DTAVSQTPKYLVTQMGNDKSIKCEQNLGHDTMYWYKQDSKKFLKIMFSYNNKELIINETVPNRFSPKSPDKAHLNLHINSLELGDSAVYFCASSQGNSGNTIYFGEGSWLTVV.

This clonotype was observed at least ten times. J is TRBJ2-1 and V is TRBV6-1; TRBD1 might be the D (6 bases). Germline values: CDR1 MNHNS, CDR2 SASEGT. The CDR3 runs 13 residues. Between the trimmed V and J ends, which lost 6 bases and 2 bases, there was a span of 8 bases. This CDR3 reads CASRWDTYNEQFF. The CDR3 DNA follows: TGTGCCAGCAGGTGGGACACCTACAATGAGCAGTTCTTC.

The rearrangement joins TRBV6-1 to TRBJ2-7; D possibly uses TRBD1 or TRBD2 (5 bases each). Germline lookup yields CDR1 MNHNS and CDR2 SASEGT. The CDR3 is made up of 14 amino acids. The ends were cut back, 5 bases at V and 2 bases at J, with 13 bases in the middle. The CDR3, as DNA: TGTGCCAGCAGTATCAGGGACGTCCCCTACGAGCAGTACTTC. Residues: CASSIRDVPYEQYF.

This clonotype was seen ten or more times. The CDR3 reads CASTPRWDSGLNEQFF. DNA of the CDR3: TGTGCCAGCACCCCCCGGTGGGACAGTGGCCTGAATGAGCAGTTCTTC. This chain uses TRBV2 with TRBJ2-1, with 7 bases lining up with TRBD1. With V trimmed by 7 bases and J by 7 bases, 16 bases remained unmatched. Germline V gene data show CDR1 as SNHLY and CDR2 as FYNNEI. The CDR3 has 16 amino acids.

This chain joins TRBV7-2 and TRBJ2-3, with D possibly TRBD2 on 6 matching bases. CDR3 length equals 19 residues. The germline V and J ends were trimmed by 5 bases and 2 bases, with 26 bases remaining between them. Germline lookup yields CDR1 SGHTA and CDR2 FQGNSA. CDR3: CASSPGGASVIRATDTQYF. CDR3 nucleotide sequence: TGTGCCAGCAGCCCCGGTGGGGCTAGCGTAATTAGGGCCACAGATACGCAGTATTTT.

The chain links TRBV4-3 to TRBJ1-2; 7 bases are a match to TRBD1. The ends lost 1 base at V and 7 bases at J; junction bases unmatched: 6. This CDR3 has 14 residues. CDR1 is LGHNA and CDR2 is YSLEER in the germline V gene. In nucleotides, the CDR3 is TGCGCCAGCAGCCAAGGAGCAGGGGGGGGTGGCTACACCTTC. It specifies CASSQGAGGGGYTF.

This clonotype was seen repeatedly, ten times or more. J is TRBJ2-1 and V is TRBV20-1; D is unresolved. CDR3 length: 11 residues. The germline gives CDR1 DFQATT, CDR2 SNEGSKA (reference sequence). Between the trimmed V and J ends, which lost 3 bases and 5 bases, there was a span of 5 bases. CDR3 DNA sequence: TGCAGTGCTAGGATGAACAATGAGCAGTTCTTC. Translating gives CSARMNNEQFF.

The CDR3: CASSGHGETQYF. As DNA, the CDR3 is TGTGCCAGCAGCGGGCACGGCGAGACCCAGTACTTC. This chain joins TRBV7-8 and TRBJ2-5, with no clear D. The V and J ends lost 5 bases and 5 bases respectively, with 9 bases between them. The CDR3 covers 12 residues. CDR1 and CDR2 from the germline V gene are SGHVS and FQNEAQ.